This T cell receptor (beta chain) originates from a study of blood T cells in healthy people across ages. The second PCR ran about 7 to 12 cycles with a sample-barcoded 5' primer and J-beta primers. TCRdb redid the calling of the 5' RACE reads with MiXCR, one entry per CDR3 protein. The sample includes over 1,500,000 distinct CDR3 sequences, around half of them seen just once. Germline V gives CDR1 LGHNA, CDR2 YSLEER. J lost 8 bases, V lost 1 base, and 8 bases had no gene match. The CDR3 has 15 residues. This chain connects TRBV4-3 to TRBJ2-1, with 7 bases identical to TRBD2. Sequencing input: blood. The origin of this receptor is a middle-aged woman in good health. The CDR3 bases are TGCGCCAGCAGCCAAGGGGGGGGGGGTATCCATGAGCAGTTCTTC. Protein: CASSQGGGGIHEQFF.